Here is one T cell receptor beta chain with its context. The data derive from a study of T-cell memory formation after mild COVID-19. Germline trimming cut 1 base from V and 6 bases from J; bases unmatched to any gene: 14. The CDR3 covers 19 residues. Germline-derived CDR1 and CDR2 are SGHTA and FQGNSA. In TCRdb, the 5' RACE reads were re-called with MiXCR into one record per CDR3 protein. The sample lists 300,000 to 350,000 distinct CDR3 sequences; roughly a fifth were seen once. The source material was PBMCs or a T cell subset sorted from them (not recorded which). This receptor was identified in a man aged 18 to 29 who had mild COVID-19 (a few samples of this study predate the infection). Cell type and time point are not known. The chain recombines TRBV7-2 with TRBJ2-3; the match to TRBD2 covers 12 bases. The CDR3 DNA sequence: TGTGCCAGCAGCTTAGTGTTGGGGCTAGCGGGGGGGCCGGGTGATACGCAGTATTTT. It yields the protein CASSLVLGLAGGPGDTQYF. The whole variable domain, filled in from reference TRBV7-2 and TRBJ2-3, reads GAGVSQSPSNKVTEKGKDVELRCDPISGHTALYWYRQSLGQGLEFLIYFQGNSAPDKSGLPSDRFSAERTGGSVSTLTIQRTQQEDSAVYLCASSLVLGLAGGPGDTQYFGPGTRLTVL.